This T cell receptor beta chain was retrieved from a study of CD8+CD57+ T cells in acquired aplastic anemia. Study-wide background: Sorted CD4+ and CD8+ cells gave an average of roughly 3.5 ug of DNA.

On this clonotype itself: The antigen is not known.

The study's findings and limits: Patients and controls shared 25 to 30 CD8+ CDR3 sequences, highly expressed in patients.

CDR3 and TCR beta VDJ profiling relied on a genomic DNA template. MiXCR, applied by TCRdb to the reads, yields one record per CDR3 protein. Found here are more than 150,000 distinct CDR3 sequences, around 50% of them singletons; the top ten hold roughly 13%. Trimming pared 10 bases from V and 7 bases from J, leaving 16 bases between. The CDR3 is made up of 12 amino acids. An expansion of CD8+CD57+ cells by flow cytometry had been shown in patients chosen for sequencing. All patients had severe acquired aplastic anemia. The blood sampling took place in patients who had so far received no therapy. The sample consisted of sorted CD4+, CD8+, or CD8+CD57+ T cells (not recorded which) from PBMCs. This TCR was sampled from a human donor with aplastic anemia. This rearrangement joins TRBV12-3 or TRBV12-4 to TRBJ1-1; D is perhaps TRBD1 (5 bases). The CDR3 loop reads CAIGGTTVEAFF. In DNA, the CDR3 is TGTGCCATCGGCGGGACCACGGTTGAAGCTTTCTTT.